This TCR beta chain comes out of a study of blood T cell repertoires in COVID-19. Study details: The United States, Italy and Spain supplied acute and convalescent COVID-19 samples.

The assay was immunoSEQ multiplex PCR, and TCRdb's table has in-frame clones only and misses some. The table shows around 420,000 clones, with around 90% occurring only once. Participants' reported clinical history set cohort assignment. Germline V CDR1 and CDR2: SGHDT, YYEEEE. The CDR3 is made up of 15 amino acids. Trimming cost V 1 base and J 10 bases; bases outside gene matches: 10. The chain joins TRBV5-6 to TRBJ2-2; 7 nucleotides agree with TRBD1. This clonotype was sampled from a woman in her forties with acute COVID-19. The source material was PBMCs or T cells enriched from blood (not recorded which). CDR3 coding DNA: TGTGCCAGCAGCTTGCCCGGACAGGTCACGGAGGAGCTGTTTTTT. This translates into CASSLPGQVTEELFF.